This T cell receptor (beta chain) appears in the sequencing data of a study of CD8 T cells in Susac syndrome. The V gene lost 0 bases and the J gene lost 5 bases, with 8 bases spanning the gap. This CDR3 contains 13 residues. Germline V gene sequence: CDR1 SGDLS, CDR2 YYNGEE. FACS enriched CD8+ TEMRA cells, while bulk CD8+ and CD4+ were negatively isolated. Random-hexamer reverse transcription was applied to about 0.5 to 1 ug RNA. The CDR3 of TCR beta was amplified by immunoSEQ multiplex PCR across 54 Vbeta and 13 Jbeta. TCRdb reprocessed the immunoSEQ multiplex PCR reads with MiXCR, giving one entry per CDR3 protein. Of some 150,000 distinct CDR3 sequences listed, around 95% were seen once; the top ten hold 0.15% to 0.2%.

This chain connects TRBV9 to TRBJ2-5; D gene unclear. Sequenced sample: CD4+ T cells from PBMCs. The TCR originated in a human donor with Susac syndrome. The CDR3 reads CASSVAVSETQYF. The CDR3 nucleotides read TGTGCCAGCAGCGTAGCGGTTTCGGAGACCCAGTACTTC.